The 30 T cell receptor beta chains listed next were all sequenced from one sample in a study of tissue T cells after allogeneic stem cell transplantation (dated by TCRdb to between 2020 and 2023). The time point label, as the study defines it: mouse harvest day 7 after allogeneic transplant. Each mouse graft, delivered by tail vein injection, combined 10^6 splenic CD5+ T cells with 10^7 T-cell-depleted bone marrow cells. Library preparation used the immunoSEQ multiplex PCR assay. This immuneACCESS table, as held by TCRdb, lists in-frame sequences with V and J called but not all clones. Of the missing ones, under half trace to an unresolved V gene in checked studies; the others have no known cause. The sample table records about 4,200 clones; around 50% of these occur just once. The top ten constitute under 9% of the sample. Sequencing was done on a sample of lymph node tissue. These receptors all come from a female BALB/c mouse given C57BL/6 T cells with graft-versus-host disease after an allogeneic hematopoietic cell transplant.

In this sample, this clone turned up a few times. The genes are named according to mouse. CDR3 region: CASSPGTGIEQYF. The CDR3 DNA, read in part, is TGTGCCAGCAGTCCCGGGACAGGGATTGAACAGTAC. This sequence joins TRBV26 and TRBJ2-7; TRBD1 agrees at 9 bases. Read coverage stops 1 residue before the CDR3 terminus; the germline J gene supplies the remainder. The CDR3 is 13 amino acids. Germline trimming cut 4 bases from V and 6 bases from J; bases unmatched to any gene: 4. Germline CDR1 KGHPV, CDR2 FQNQEV (reference sequence).

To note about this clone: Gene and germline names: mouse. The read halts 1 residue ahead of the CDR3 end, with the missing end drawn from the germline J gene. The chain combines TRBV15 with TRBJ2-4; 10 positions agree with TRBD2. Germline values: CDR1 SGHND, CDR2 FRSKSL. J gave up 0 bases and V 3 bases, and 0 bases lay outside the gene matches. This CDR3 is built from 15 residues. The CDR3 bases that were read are TGTGCCAGCAGTTTGGACTGGGGGAGTCAAAACACCTTGTAC. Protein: CASSLDWGSQNTLY. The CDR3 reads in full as CASSLDWGSQNTLYF.

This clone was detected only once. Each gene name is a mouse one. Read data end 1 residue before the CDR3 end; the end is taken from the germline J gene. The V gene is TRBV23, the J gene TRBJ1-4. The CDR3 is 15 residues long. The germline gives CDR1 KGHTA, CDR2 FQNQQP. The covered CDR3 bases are TGCTCCAGCAGTCAATCGATACGGAGGGCCGAAAGATTATTT. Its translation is CSSSQSIRRAERLF. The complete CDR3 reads CSSSQSIRRAERLFF.

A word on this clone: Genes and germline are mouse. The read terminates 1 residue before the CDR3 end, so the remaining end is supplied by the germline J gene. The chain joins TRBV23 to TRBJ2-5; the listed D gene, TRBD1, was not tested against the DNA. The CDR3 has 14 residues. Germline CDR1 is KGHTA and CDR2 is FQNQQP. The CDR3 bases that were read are TGCTCCAGCAGTCCGACAGGGGGTCTTGACACCCAGTAC. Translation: CSSSPTGGLDTQY. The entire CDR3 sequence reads CSSSPTGGLDTQYF.

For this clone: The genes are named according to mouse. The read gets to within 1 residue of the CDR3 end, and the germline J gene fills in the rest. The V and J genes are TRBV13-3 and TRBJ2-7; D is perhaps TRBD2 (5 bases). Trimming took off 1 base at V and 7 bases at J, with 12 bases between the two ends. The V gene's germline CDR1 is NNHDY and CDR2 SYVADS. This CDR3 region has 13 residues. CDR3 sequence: CASSDRWGREQYF. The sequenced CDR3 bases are TGTGCCAGCAGTGATCGATGGGGTAGGGAACAGTAC.

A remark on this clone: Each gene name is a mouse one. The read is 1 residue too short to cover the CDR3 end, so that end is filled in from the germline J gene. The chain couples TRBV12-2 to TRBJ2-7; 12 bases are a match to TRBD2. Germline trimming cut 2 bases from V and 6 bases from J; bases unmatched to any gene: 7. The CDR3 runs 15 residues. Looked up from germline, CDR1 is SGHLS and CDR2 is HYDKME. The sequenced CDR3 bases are TGTGCCAGCTCTCGTGGGCCGGGACTGGGGGGTGAACAGTAC. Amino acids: CASSRGPGLGGEQY. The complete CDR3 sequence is CASSRGPGLGGEQYF.

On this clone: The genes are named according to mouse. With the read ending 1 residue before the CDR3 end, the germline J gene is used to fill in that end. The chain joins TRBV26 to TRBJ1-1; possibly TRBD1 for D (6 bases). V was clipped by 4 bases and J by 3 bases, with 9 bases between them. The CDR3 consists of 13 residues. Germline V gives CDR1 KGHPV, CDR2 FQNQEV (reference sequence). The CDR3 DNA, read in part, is TGTGCCAGCAGTCAGGGGGGACACACAGAAGTCTTC. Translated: CASSQGGHTEVF. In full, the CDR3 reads CASSQGGHTEVFF.

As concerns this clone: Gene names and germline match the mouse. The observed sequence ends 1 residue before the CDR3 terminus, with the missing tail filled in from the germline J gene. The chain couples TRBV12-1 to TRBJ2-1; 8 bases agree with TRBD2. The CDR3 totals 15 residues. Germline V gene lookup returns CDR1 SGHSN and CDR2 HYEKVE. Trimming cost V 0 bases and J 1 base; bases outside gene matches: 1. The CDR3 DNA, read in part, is TGTGCCAGCTCTCTCTGGGGGGGGAACTATGCTGAGCAGTTC. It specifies CASSLWGGNYAEQF. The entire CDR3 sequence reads CASSLWGGNYAEQFF.

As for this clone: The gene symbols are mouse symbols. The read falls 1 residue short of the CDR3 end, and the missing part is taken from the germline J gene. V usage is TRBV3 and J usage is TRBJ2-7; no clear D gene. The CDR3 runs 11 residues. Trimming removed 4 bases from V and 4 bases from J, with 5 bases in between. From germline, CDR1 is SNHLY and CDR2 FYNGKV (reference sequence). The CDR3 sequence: CASSSFYEQYF. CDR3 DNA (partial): TGTGCCAGCAGCTCCTTTTATGAACAGTAC.

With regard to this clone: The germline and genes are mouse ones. The DNA read from the CDR3 is TGTGCCAGCAGCTGGGGGGCTAACACCGGGCAGCTCTAC. Translating gives CASSWGANTGQLY. The CDR3 as a whole reads CASSWGANTGQLYF. The chain couples TRBV13-3 to TRBJ2-2; 8 bases match TRBD2. Read coverage stops 1 residue before the CDR3 terminus; the germline J gene supplies the remainder. Germline assignment: CDR1 NNHDY and CDR2 SYVADS. Losses at the gene ends were 5 bases for V and 2 bases for J; bases not matched to a gene: 2. The CDR3 extends over 14 amino acids.

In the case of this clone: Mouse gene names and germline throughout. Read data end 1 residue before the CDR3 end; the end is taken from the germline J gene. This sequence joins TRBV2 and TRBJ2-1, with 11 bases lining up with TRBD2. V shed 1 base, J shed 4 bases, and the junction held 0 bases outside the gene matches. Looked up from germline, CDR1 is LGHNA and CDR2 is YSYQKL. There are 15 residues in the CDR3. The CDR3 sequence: CASSQGDWGYAEQFF. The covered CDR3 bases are TGTGCCAGCAGCCAAGGGGACTGGGGGTATGCTGAGCAGTTC.

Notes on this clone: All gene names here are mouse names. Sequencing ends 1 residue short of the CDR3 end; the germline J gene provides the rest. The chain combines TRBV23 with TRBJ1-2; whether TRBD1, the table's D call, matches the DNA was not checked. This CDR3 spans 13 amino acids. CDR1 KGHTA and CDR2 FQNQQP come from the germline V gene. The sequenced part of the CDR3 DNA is TGCTCCAGCAGTTTGACAGCAAACTCCGACTACACC. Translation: CSSSLTANSDYT. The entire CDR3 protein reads CSSSLTANSDYTF.

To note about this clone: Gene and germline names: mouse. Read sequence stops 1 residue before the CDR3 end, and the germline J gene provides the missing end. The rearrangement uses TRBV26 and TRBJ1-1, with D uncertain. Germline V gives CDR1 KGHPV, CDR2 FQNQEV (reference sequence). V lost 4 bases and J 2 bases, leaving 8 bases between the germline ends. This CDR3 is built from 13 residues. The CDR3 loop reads CASSPVHNTEVFF. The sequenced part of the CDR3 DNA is TGTGCCAGCAGTCCGGTACACAACACAGAAGTCTTC. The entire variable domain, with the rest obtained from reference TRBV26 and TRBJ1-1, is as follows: NSKVIQTPRYLVKGQGQKAKMRCIPEKGHPVVFWYQQNKNNEFKFLINFQNQEVLQQIDMTEKRFSAECPSNSPCSLEIQSSEAGDSALYLCASSPVHNTEVFFGKGTRLTVV.

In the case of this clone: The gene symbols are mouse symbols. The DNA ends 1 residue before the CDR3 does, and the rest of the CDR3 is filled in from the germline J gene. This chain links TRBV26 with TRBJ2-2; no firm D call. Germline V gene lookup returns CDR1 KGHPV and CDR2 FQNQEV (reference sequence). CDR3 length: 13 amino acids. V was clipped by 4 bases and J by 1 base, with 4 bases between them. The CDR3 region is CASSQGNTGQLYF. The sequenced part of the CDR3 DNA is TGTGCCAGCAGTCAGGGAAACACCGGGCAGCTCTAC.

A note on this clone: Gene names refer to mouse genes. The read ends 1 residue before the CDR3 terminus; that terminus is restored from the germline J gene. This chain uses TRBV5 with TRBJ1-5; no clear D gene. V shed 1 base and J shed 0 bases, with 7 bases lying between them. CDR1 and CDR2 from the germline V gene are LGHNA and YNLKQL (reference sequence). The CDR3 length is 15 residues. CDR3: CASSQGQNNNQAPLF. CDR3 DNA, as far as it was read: TGTGCCAGCAGCCAAGGGCAGAATAACAACCAGGCTCCGCTT.

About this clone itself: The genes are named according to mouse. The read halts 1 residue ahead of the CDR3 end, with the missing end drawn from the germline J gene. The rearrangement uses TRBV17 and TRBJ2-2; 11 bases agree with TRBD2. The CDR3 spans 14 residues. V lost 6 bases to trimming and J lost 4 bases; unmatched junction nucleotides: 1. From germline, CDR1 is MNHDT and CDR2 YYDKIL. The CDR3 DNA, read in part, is TGTGCTAGCAGAGACTGGGGGGGCACCGGGCAGCTCTAC. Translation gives CASRDWGGTGQLY. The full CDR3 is CASRDWGGTGQLYF.

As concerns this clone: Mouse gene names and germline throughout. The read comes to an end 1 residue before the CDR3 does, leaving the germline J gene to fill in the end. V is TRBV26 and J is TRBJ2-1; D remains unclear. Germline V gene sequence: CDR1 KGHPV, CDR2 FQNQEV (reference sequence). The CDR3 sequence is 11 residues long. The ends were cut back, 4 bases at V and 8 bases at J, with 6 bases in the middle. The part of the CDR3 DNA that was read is TGTGCCAGCAGTCGGGCCACTGAGCAGTTC. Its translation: CASSRATEQF. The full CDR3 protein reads CASSRATEQFF. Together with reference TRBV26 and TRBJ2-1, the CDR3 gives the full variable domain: NSKVIQTPRYLVKGQGQKAKMRCIPEKGHPVVFWYQQNKNNEFKFLINFQNQEVLQQIDMTEKRFSAECPSNSPCSLEIQSSEAGDSALYLCASSRATEQFFGPGTRLTVL.

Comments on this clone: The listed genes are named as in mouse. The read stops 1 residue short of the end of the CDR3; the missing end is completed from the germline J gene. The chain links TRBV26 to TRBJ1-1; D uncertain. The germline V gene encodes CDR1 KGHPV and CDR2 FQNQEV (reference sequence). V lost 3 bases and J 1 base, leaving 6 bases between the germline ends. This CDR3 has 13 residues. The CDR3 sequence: CASSLQRNTEVFF. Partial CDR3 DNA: TGTGCCAGCAGTCTTCAGAGAAACACAGAAGTCTTC. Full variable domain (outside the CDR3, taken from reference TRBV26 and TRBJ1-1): NSKVIQTPRYLVKGQGQKAKMRCIPEKGHPVVFWYQQNKNNEFKFLINFQNQEVLQQIDMTEKRFSAECPSNSPCSLEIQSSEAGDSALYLCASSLQRNTEVFFGKGTRLTVV.

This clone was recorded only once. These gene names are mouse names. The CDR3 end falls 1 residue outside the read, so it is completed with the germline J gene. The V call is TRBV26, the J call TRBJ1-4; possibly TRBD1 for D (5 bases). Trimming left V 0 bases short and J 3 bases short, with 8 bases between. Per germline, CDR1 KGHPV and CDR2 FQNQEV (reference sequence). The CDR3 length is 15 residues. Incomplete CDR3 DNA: TGTGCCAGCAGTCTGTCATGGACAACCAACGAAAGATTATTT. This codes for CASSLSWTTNERLF. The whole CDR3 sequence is CASSLSWTTNERLFF. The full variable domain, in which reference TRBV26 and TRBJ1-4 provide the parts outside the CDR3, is NSKVIQTPRYLVKGQGQKAKMRCIPEKGHPVVFWYQQNKNNEFKFLINFQNQEVLQQIDMTEKRFSAECPSNSPCSLEIQSSEAGDSALYLCASSLSWTTNERLFFGHGTKLSVL.

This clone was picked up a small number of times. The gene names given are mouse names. The CDR3 region is CASSLTNTEVFF. The covered CDR3 bases are TGTGCCAGCTCACTTACAAACACAGAAGTCTTC. The chain recombines TRBV12-2 with TRBJ1-1; D remains unclear. The read ends 1 residue before the CDR3 terminus; that terminus is restored from the germline J gene. CDR1 and CDR2 from the germline V gene are SGHLS and HYDKME. Trimming pared 4 bases from V and 0 bases from J, leaving 5 bases between. This CDR3 spans 12 amino acids.

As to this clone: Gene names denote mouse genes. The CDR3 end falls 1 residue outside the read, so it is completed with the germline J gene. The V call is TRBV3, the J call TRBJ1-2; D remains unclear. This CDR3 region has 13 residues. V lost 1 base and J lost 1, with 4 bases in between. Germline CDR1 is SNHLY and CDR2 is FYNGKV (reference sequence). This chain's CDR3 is CASSLDRNSDYTF. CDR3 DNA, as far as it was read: TGTGCCAGCAGCTTAGACAGAAACTCCGACTACACC. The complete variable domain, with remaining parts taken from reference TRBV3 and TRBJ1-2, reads GPKVLQIPSHQIIDMGQMVTLNCDPVSNHLYFYWYKQILGQQMEFLVNFYNGKVMEKSKLFKDQFSVERPDGSYFTLKIQPTALEDSAVYFCASSLDRNSDYTFGSGTRLLVI.

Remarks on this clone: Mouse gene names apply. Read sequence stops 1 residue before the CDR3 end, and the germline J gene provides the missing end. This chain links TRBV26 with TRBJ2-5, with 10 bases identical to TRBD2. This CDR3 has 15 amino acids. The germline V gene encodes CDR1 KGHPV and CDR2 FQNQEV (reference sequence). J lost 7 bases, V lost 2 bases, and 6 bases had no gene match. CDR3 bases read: TGTGCCAGCAGTCTGAGGCTGGGGGGGCCTTACACCCAGTAC. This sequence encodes CASSLRLGGPYTQY. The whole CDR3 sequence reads CASSLRLGGPYTQYF.

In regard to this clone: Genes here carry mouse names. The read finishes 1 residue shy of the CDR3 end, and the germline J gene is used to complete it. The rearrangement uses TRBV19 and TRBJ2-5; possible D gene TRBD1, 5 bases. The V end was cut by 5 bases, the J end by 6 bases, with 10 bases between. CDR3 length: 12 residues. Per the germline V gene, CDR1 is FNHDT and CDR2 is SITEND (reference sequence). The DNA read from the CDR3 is TGTGCCAGCAGAGCAGGGAGGGACACCCAGTAC. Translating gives CASRAGRDTQY. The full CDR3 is CASRAGRDTQYF. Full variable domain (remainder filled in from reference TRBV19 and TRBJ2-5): GGIITQTPKFLIGQEGQKLTLKCQQNFNHDTMYWYRQDSGKGLRLIYYSITENDLQKGDLSEGYDASREKKSSFSLTVTSAQKNEMAVFLCASRAGRDTQYFGPGTRLLVL.

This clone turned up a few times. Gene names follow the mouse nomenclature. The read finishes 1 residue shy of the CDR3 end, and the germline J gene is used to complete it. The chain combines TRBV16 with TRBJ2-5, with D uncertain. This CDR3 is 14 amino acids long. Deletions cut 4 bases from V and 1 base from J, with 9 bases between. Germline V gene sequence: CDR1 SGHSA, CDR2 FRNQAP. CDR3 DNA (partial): TGTGCAAGCAGCTACATGACATACCAAGACACCCAGTAC. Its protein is CASSYMTYQDTQY. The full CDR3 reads CASSYMTYQDTQYF.

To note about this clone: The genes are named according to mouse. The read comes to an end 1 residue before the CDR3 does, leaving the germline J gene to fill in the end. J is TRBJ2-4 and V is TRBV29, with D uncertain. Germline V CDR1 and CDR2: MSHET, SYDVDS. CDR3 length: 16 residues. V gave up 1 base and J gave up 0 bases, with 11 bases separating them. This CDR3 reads CASSLFGRSSQNTLYF. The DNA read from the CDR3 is TGTGCTAGCAGTTTATTTGGGCGCTCTAGTCAAAACACCTTGTAC.

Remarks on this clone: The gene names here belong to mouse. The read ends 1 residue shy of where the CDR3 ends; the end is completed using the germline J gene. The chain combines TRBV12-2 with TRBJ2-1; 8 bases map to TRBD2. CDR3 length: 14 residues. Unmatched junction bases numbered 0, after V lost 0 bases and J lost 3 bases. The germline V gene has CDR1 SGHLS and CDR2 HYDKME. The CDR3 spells CASSLDWGYAEQFF. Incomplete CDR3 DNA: TGTGCCAGCTCTCTCGACTGGGGCTATGCTGAGCAGTTC.

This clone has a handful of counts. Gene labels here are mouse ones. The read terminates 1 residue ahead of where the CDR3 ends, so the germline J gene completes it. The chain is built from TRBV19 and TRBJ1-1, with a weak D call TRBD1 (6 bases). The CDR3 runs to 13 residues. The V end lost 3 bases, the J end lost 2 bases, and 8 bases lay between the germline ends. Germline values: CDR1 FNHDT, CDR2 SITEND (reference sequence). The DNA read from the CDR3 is TGTGCCAGCAGTAAGGGACATAACACAGAAGTCTTC. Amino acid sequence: CASSKGHNTEVF. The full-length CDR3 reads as CASSKGHNTEVFF.

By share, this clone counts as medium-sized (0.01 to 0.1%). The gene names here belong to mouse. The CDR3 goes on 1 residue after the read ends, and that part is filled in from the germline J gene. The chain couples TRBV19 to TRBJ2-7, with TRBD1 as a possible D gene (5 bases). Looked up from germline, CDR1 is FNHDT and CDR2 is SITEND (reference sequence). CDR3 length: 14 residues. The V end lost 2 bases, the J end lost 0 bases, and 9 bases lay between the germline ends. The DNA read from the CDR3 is TGTGCCAGCAGTATTGACAGTAGCTCCTATGAACAGTAC. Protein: CASSIDSSSYEQY. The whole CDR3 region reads CASSIDSSSYEQYF. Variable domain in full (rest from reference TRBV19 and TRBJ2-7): GGIITQTPKFLIGQEGQKLTLKCQQNFNHDTMYWYRQDSGKGLRLIYYSITENDLQKGDLSEGYDASREKKSSFSLTVTSAQKNEMAVFLCASSIDSSSYEQYFGPGTRLTVL.

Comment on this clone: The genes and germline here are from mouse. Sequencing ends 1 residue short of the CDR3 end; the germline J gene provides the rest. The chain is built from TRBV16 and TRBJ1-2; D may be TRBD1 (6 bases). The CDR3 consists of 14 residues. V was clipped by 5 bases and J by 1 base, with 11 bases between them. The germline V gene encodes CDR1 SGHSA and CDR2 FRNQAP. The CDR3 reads CASSPRDKNSDYTF. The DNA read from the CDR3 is TGTGCAAGCAGCCCCCGGGACAAAAACTCCGACTACACC.

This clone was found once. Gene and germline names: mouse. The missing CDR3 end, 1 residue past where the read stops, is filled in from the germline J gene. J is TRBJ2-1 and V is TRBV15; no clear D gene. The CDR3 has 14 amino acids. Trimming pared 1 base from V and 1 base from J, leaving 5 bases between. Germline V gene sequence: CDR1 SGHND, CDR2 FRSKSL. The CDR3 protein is CASSLGVNYAEQFF. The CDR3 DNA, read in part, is TGTGCCAGCAGTTTAGGGGTGAACTATGCTGAGCAGTTC.